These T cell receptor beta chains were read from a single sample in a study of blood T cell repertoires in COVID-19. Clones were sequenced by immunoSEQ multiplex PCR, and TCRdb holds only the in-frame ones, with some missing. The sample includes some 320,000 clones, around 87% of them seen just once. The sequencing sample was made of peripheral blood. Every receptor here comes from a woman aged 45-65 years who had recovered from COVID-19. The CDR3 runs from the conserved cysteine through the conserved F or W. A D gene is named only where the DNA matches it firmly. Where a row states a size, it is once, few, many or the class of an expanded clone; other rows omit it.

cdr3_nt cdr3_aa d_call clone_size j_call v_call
TGTGCCAGCCGACAGGGGACGAATCAGCCCCAGCATTTT CASRQGTNQPQHF TRBD1 - TRBJ1-5 TRBV19
TGTGCCAGCAGTTACTCCCCTTATACCTACAATGAGCAGTTCTTC CASSYSPYTYNEQFF - - TRBJ2-1 TRBV6-2/TRBV6-3
TGTGCCAGCAGTGAATTGGGACTAGCGGGAGCCGGGGAGCTGTTTTTT CASSELGLAGAGELFF TRBD2 - TRBJ2-2 TRBV6-1
TGTGCCAGCAGCTCGTCCCGGGGAGAAGAGACCCAGTACTTC CASSSSRGEETQYF - - TRBJ2-5 TRBV7-7
TGTGCGGGGGACAGCTCCTATAATTCACCCCTCCACTTT CAGDSSYNSPLHF TRBD1 - TRBJ1-6 TRBV30
TGTGCCAGCAGCTCCCACAGGGGGCTTTCTGGGGCCAACGTCCTGACTTTC CASSSHRGLSGANVLTF TRBD1 - TRBJ2-6 TRBV7-2
TGTGCCAGCAGCTCCCCCTCTTCCTACGAGCAGTACTTC CASSSPSSYEQYF - - TRBJ2-7 TRBV13
TGCGCCAGCAGCCAAGGAGGGATCGACGCAGGGGGTCGTACTGAAGCTTTCTTT CASSQGGIDAGGRTEAFF TRBD1 - TRBJ1-1 TRBV4-1
TGTGCCAGCAGCGCCGGCCCCTCGGGGACTGAAGCTTTCTTT CASSAGPSGTEAFF - - TRBJ1-1 TRBV2
TGTGCCAGCAGCTCAGGGACAGGGTCAGATACGCAGTATTTT CASSSGTGSDTQYF TRBD1 - TRBJ2-3 TRBV7-6
TGTGCCAGCAGCAACAGGTACAGTTACTACGAGCAGTACTTC CASSNRYSYYEQYF - - TRBJ2-7 TRBV21-1
TGTGCCAGCAGTCTAGGCCTCTATAGCAATCAGCCCCAGCATTTT CASSLGLYSNQPQHF - - TRBJ1-5 TRBV2
TGTGCCAGCAGCCCGGGTTACGAGGGAGATACGCAGTATTTT CASSPGYEGDTQYF - - TRBJ2-3 TRBV5-6
TGCGCCAGCAGCCACCCCGTGAGGGCTGACACCATATATTTT CASSHPVRADTIYF - once TRBJ1-3 TRBV4-1
TGTGCCAGCAGCGCCACCGGGACTAGCGGGACCAACTCCTACGAGCAGTACTTC CASSATGTSGTNSYEQYF TRBD2 - TRBJ2-7 TRBV13
TGTGCCAGCAGCTTGGACAGGGCAGTATCCTATAATTCACCCCTCCACTTT CASSLDRAVSYNSPLHF - - TRBJ1-6 TRBV5-4
TGTGCCAGCAGTTTAGGTGGAGAGCAATCATATCGGGCCCAGCATTTT CASSLGGEQSYRAQHF - - TRBJ1-5 TRBV28
TGTGCCATCAGTGGAAGGTTTTCAGGACAGGGGGATGGCTACACCTTC CAISGRFSGQGDGYTF TRBD1 - TRBJ1-2 TRBV10-3
TGCGCCAGCAGCCAAGAACCCGGGAGTGTCGATGAGCAGTTCTTC CASSQEPGSVDEQFF - - TRBJ2-1 TRBV4-3
TGTGCCAGCAGTTTCTTGGCTAGCGGTTACTACGAGCAGTACTTC CASSFLASGYYEQYF TRBD2 - TRBJ2-7 TRBV28
TGTGCCAGCAGCTTCGGGACTGCAGATACGCAGTATTTT CASSFGTADTQYF - - TRBJ2-3 TRBV7-2
TGTGCCAGCAGCACAACAGGGAAATGGGTCCTTAAGTATGGCTACACCTTC CASSTTGKWVLKYGYTF - once TRBJ1-2 TRBV5-6
TGTGCCAGCTCCCCCCCGAACAGCCACTCTGGAAACACCATATATTTT CASSPPNSHSGNTIYF - - TRBJ1-3 TRBV18
TGTGCCAGCACCCCGGGAAGAGACGCTGGCTACACCTTC CASTPGRDAGYTF - - TRBJ1-2 TRBV28
TGTGCCACCACCCCGTGGGACAGGCGTACAGATACGCAGTATTTT CATTPWDRRTDTQYF TRBD1 - TRBJ2-3 TRBV28
TGTGCCAGCAGCGGGACAGGGTGGCAGCCCCAGCATTTT CASSGTGWQPQHF TRBD1 - TRBJ1-5 TRBV6-5
TGCGCCACTTCATCCGGGACAGGGGTGAACGAGCAGTACTTC CATSSGTGVNEQYF TRBD1 - TRBJ2-7 TRBV5-1
TGTGCCAGCAGCTTGGGGCTAGCGGGAGGGCCTTCTAATGAGCAGTTCTTC CASSLGLAGGPSNEQFF TRBD2 - TRBJ2-1 TRBV5-4
TGTGCCAGCAATATAGGGGGACATTTGAACACTGAAGCTTTCTTT CASNIGGHLNTEAFF - - TRBJ1-1 TRBV2
TGCAGCGTCCACCCATCGGACAGTCTCAATGAGCAGTTCTTC CSVHPSDSLNEQFF - - TRBJ2-1 TRBV29-1
TGTGCCAGCAGCAAAGCCAACAGGGGAGAATTCTACGAGCAGTACTTC CASSKANRGEFYEQYF - - TRBJ2-7 TRBV21-1
TGTGCCAGCAGTCGAGCGGGGGATGCAGATACGCAGTATTTT CASSRAGDADTQYF TRBD2 - TRBJ2-3 TRBV7-9
TGCGCCAGCAGCCCCAGCGGGAGGAACACCGGGGAGCTGTTTTTT CASSPSGRNTGELFF TRBD2 - TRBJ2-2 TRBV5-1
TGTGCCAGCAGCGTAGCGGCCTGGGGACTAGCGTTAAATGAGCAGTTCTTC CASSVAAWGLALNEQFF TRBD2 - TRBJ2-1 TRBV9
TGTGCCAGCTCCCCCAGGGCCTCCTCTGGGGCCAACGTCCTGACTTTC CASSPRASSGANVLTF - - TRBJ2-6 TRBV18
TGCGCCAGCAGCCGGGACAGAGGCAACACTGAAGCTTTCTTT CASSRDRGNTEAFF TRBD1 - TRBJ1-1 TRBV4-1
TGTGCCACGCCTAATCTTAGGATGGGGGGGCCCACAGAGTCACCCCTCCACTTT CATPNLRMGGPTESPLHF - - TRBJ1-6 TRBV24-1
TGTGCCAGCAGTTCTACAGGGAGTTGGACTGAAGCTTTCTTT CASSSTGSWTEAFF - - TRBJ1-1 TRBV6-2/TRBV6-3
TGCGCCAGCAGCCAAGATAGTCCCAATCAGCCCCAGCATTTT CASSQDSPNQPQHF - - TRBJ1-5 TRBV4-1
TGTGCCTGGAGCCTCTCCGGGGCCCAGGGGGAAAAACTGTTTTTT CAWSLSGAQGEKLFF - - TRBJ1-4 TRBV30
TGTGCCAGCAGCCCTGGAGAGTGGAGCGTTGAGCAGTTCTTC CASSPGEWSVEQFF - - TRBJ2-1 TRBV3-1/TRBV3-2
TGTGCCAGTAGTCAGAGACTAGCGGGAGGCAATGAGCAGTTCTTC CASSQRLAGGNEQFF TRBD2 - TRBJ2-1 TRBV19
TGTGCCAGCAGACTCCGACAGGAGAGCTCCTACGAGCAGTACTTC CASRLRQESSYEQYF - - TRBJ2-7 TRBV2
TGTGCCAGCAGCTTAATGGGGGGAGGGGAGCTGTTTTTT CASSLMGGGELFF - once TRBJ2-2 TRBV7-2
TGTGCCACGCAGACTAGCAGCCAAGAGACCCAGTACTTC CATQTSSQETQYF TRBD2 - TRBJ2-5 TRBV10-3
TGTGCCAGCAGCTTAGGAGTCGACAATCAGCCCCAGCATTTT CASSLGVDNQPQHF - - TRBJ1-5 TRBV7-8
TGTGCCAGCAGTTACCCTCAGGGTGAGCAGTTCTTC CASSYPQGEQFF - once TRBJ2-1 TRBV6-6
TGTGCCTGGAGTTCGAGCGGGGTGAGAGATACGCAGTATTTT CAWSSSGVRDTQYF TRBD2 - TRBJ2-3 TRBV30
TGTGCCAGCAGTTACACTCAGGGTAATTCACCCCTCCACTTT CASSYTQGNSPLHF - once TRBJ1-6 TRBV6-5
TGTGCCAGCAGTTTAACTAGCGGAGCCTACGAGCAGTACTTC CASSLTSGAYEQYF TRBD2 - TRBJ2-7 TRBV28
TGTGCCAGCAGCTTGGCAGGGGTGTTTGATGGCTACACCTTC CASSLAGVFDGYTF - - TRBJ1-2 TRBV5-6
TGTGCCAGCAGCTTAGTCCCGGGGGTCTCTGGAAACACCATATATTTT CASSLVPGVSGNTIYF - - TRBJ1-3 TRBV7-2
TGTGCCTGGAGTGTTAACTACGAGCAGTACTTC CAWSVNYEQYF - - TRBJ2-7 TRBV30
TGTGCCAGCAGCGTAGGTCAGGGGGTCAATCAGCCCCAGCATTTT CASSVGQGVNQPQHF TRBD1 - TRBJ1-5 TRBV9
TGCGCCAGCAGCTACTCAGGGTTTTCGGAGACCCAGTACTTC CASSYSGFSETQYF - - TRBJ2-5 TRBV5-1
TGTGCCAGCAGCCAAGGTCAGCGGTCGAGGATCATATACAATGAGCAGTTCTTC CASSQGQRSRIIYNEQFF - - TRBJ2-1 TRBV4-2
TGCGCCAGCAGCCCAGGACAGGGGGTACTCTACAATGAGCAGTTCTTC CASSPGQGVLYNEQFF TRBD1 - TRBJ2-1 TRBV5-1
TGTGCCAGCAGCGTCCATGGGGCTAATCAGCCCCAGCATTTT CASSVHGANQPQHF - - TRBJ1-5 TRBV9
TGTGCCACCAGTTTAGCGCTAGCGGGAGACGAGACCCAGTACTTC CATSLALAGDETQYF TRBD2 - TRBJ2-5 TRBV24-1
TGTGCCAGCAGCCCCATGCACAGTAACTATGGCTACACCTTC CASSPMHSNYGYTF - - TRBJ1-2 TRBV7-2